The 22 T cell receptor beta chains reported below all come from one sample, sequenced in a study of cytomegalovirus exposure and HLA in healthy donors. This PCR relied on a set of 60 Vbeta primers and 13 Jbeta primers. Sequencing was performed with immunoSEQ multiplex PCR; in TCRdb, only in-frame clones are kept and a portion is missing. In the table there are 200,000 to 250,000 clones, over 75% of which are singletons. Sequences were obtained from PBMCs. Every receptor here comes from a boy younger than 18 in good health and CMV-seronegative.

This chain links TRBV6-5 with TRBJ2-7; 8 nucleotides align to TRBD1. This CDR3 is 15 amino acids long. Germline V CDR1 and CDR2: MNHEY, SVGAGI. J gave up 6 bases and V 5 bases, and 12 bases lay outside the gene matches. This CDR3 is CASSPYRGVAREQYF. CDR3 sequence (DNA): TGTGCCAGCAGTCCCTACAGGGGGGTAGCGCGCGAGCAGTACTTC.

This chain uses TRBV2 with TRBJ2-7, with D maybe TRBD2 (6 bases). The CDR3 is 12 residues long. Germline V CDR1 and CDR2: SNHLY, FYNNEI. V was pared by 8 bases and J by 3 bases, with 11 bases between. The CDR3 reads CASPPGGYEQYF. CDR3 DNA: TGTGCCAGCCCCCCCGGGGGCTACGAGCAGTACTTC. The full variable domain, completed using reference TRBV2 and TRBJ2-7, is EPEVTQTPSHQVTQMGQEVILRCVPISNHLYFYWYRQILGQKVEFLVSFYNNEISEKSEIFDDQFSVERPDGSNFTLKIRSTKLEDSAMYFCASPPGGYEQYFGPGTRLTVT.

V and J are TRBV5-5 and TRBJ1-5; D unresolved. This CDR3 is 12 amino acids long. The V gene lost 0 bases and the J gene lost 7 bases, with 5 bases spanning the gap. Per germline, CDR1 SGHKS and CDR2 YYEKEE (reference sequence). The CDR3 here is CASSLAGQPQHF. The CDR3 coding sequence is TGTGCCAGCAGCTTGGCGGGACAGCCCCAGCATTTT.

This clone occurred a few times. This chain uses TRBV7-3 with TRBJ1-1; a possible D gene is TRBD1 (6 bases). Germline V gene sequence: CDR1 SGHTA, CDR2 FQGTGA. The germline V and J ends were trimmed by 4 bases and 8 bases, with 11 bases remaining between them. The CDR3 consists of 12 residues. CDR3 coding DNA: TGTGCCAGCAGCTCTTCCGGACAGGAAGCTTTCTTT. Its protein product is CASSSSGQEAFF.

V and J are TRBV4-2 and TRBJ2-7, with D tentatively TRBD2 (6 bases). V lost 3 bases, J lost 1 base, and 10 bases lay in between. Germline CDR1 reads LGHNA; CDR2 reads YNFKEQ. The CDR3 contains 14 residues. The CDR3 DNA reads as TGTGCCAGCAGCCAGATGGGGGGATCCTACGAGCAGTACTTC. Its translation: CASSQMGGSYEQYF.

The chain recombines TRBV7-2 with TRBJ2-5; TRBD2 matches 10 bases. Per the germline V gene, CDR1 is SGHTA and CDR2 is FQGNSA. V lost 2 bases and J lost 4; bases outside the gene matches: 4. The CDR3 length is 15 residues. The CDR3 here is CASSLSGGAIETQYF. DNA for the CDR3: TGTGCCAGCAGCTTAAGCGGGGGGGCGATAGAGACCCAGTACTTC.

The chain carries TRBV19 and TRBJ1-5; 7 positions agree with TRBD1. Germline CDR1 is LNHDA and CDR2 is SQIVND (reference sequence). The CDR3 length is 15 residues. With V trimmed by 4 bases and J by 7 bases, 10 bases remained unmatched. The CDR3 nucleotides read TGTGCCAGTAGTACCCAAACAGGGGAGCAACAGCCCCAGCATTTT. Translating it yields CASSTQTGEQQPQHF.

The chain links TRBV7-6 to TRBJ1-6, with D perhaps TRBD1 (5 bases). The CDR3 loop spans 13 amino acids. Trimming shortened V by 1 base and J by 9 bases, and 7 bases separated the two germline ends. Germline CDR1 reads SGHVS; CDR2 reads FNYEAQ. The CDR3: CASSLDQGSPLHF. In nucleotides, the CDR3 is TGTGCCAGCAGCTTAGATCAGGGTTCACCCCTCCACTTT.

V and J are TRBV10-3 and TRBJ2-4; 7 bases align to TRBD1. The germline V gene has CDR1 ENHRY and CDR2 SYGVKD. V lost 4 bases and J lost 4; bases outside the gene matches: 1. The CDR3 has 13 residues. The CDR3 DNA reads TGTGCCATCAGTGCGGGACAGAAAAACATTCAGTACTTC. This gives the protein CAISAGQKNIQYF.

This chain uses TRBV5-1 with TRBJ1-1; 10 nucleotides align to TRBD1. This CDR3 comprises 16 residues. Germline lookup yields CDR1 SGHRS and CDR2 YFSETQ. V shed 0 bases and J 11 bases; nucleotides not matched to a gene: 13. CDR3 sequence reads: CASSLGDRGGHSGAFF. DNA of the CDR3: TGCGCCAGCAGCTTGGGGGACAGGGGAGGGCACTCAGGGGCTTTCTTT. The full variable domain, its missing parts supplied by reference TRBV5-1 and TRBJ1-1, is KAGVTQTPRYLIKTRGQQVTLSCSPISGHRSVSWYQQTPGQGLQFLFEYFSETQRNKGNFPGRFSGRQFSNSRSEMNVSTLELGDSALYLCASSLGDRGGHSGAFFGQGTRLTVV.

The chain carries TRBV5-1 and TRBJ2-2; D is uncertain. CDR1 and CDR2 (germline): SGHRS, YFSETQ. CDR3 length equals 15 residues. V shed 4 bases and J shed 3 bases, with 13 bases lying between them. For the CDR3, the DNA is TGCGCCAGCAGCGCAGGTGCCTCACACACCGGGGAGCTGTTTTTT. Residues: CASSAGASHTGELFF.

V is TRBV6-1 and J is TRBJ1-2; 7 nucleotides match TRBD1. This CDR3 is 14 amino acids long. Losses at the gene ends were 7 bases for V and 8 bases for J; bases not matched to a gene: 13. Germline loops: CDR1 MNHNS, CDR2 SASEGT. As DNA, the CDR3 is TGTGCCAGCACCGTAGGGGGACAGCTGAGGGGCTACACCTTC. Its protein is CASTVGGQLRGYTF.

The chain combines TRBV7-7 with TRBJ2-1; 13 bases map to TRBD2. This CDR3 has 16 amino acids. Trimming cost V 5 bases and J 7 bases; bases outside gene matches: 8. Germline CDR1 and CDR2: SSHAT and FNYEAQ (reference sequence). The CDR3 is CASSPRLAGGGNEQFF. CDR3 nucleotides: TGTGCCAGCAGCCCCAGACTAGCGGGAGGAGGTAATGAGCAGTTCTTC.

The sample holds one count of this clone. The chain is built from TRBV29-1 and TRBJ1-4, with a possible D match to TRBD1 (6 bases). The CDR3 totals 10 residues. V was trimmed by 4 bases and J by 14 bases, leaving 11 bases between them. The germline V gene has CDR1 SQVTM and CDR2 ANQGSEA. This chain's CDR3 is CSVGEGVLFF. CDR3 nucleotide sequence: TGCAGCGTTGGGGAGGGGGTTCTGTTTTTT.

Details on this clone: The same CDR3 can be traced to other DNA sequences in this sample. V gene TRBV7-9 combines with J gene TRBJ2-5, with 9 bases matching TRBD1. V lost 6 bases and J lost 8; bases outside the gene matches: 10. From germline, CDR1 is SEHNR and CDR2 FQNEAQ (reference sequence). The CDR3 extends over 14 amino acids. For the CDR3, the DNA is TGTGCCAGCAGACATATTGACAGGGGGGAAACCCAGTACTTC. Its translation: CASRHIDRGETQYF.

The chain recombines TRBV4-1 with TRBJ1-2, with a weak D call TRBD1 (6 bases). Trimming cost V 4 bases and J 4 bases, with 13 bases left between them. This CDR3 contains 14 residues. The germline CDR1 and CDR2 sequences are MGHRA and YSYEKL. The CDR3, as DNA: TGCGCCAGCAGCCTCCGACAGGATGGCTATGGCTACACCTTC. Amino acids: CASSLRQDGYGYTF.

The chain uses TRBV11-3 and TRBJ2-7; 8 nucleotides agree with TRBD1. With V trimmed by 1 base and J by 3 bases, 5 bases remained unmatched. In germline, CDR1 is SGHNT, CDR2 YENEEA. The CDR3 contains 15 residues. The CDR3 loop reads CASSLVQGVHYEQYF. As DNA, the CDR3 is TGTGCCAGCAGCTTAGTACAGGGGGTGCACTACGAGCAGTACTTC.

This chain joins TRBV6-1 and TRBJ2-3; TRBD2 is a possible D gene (6 bases). The CDR3 spans 12 residues. V was trimmed by 11 bases and J by 2 bases, leaving 11 bases between them. Germline CDR1 and CDR2: MNHNS and SASEGT. This CDR3 is CAGGGSTDTQYF. The DNA for the CDR3 is TGTGCCGGGGGAGGTTCCACAGATACGCAGTATTTT.

CDR3 sequence reads: CASRRGTGLTGEAFF. CDR3 DNA: TGTGCCAGCAGACGGGGGACAGGGTTAACGGGCGAAGCTTTCTTT. The rearrangement links TRBV28 to TRBJ1-1; the match to TRBD1 covers 9 bases. The germline gives CDR1 MDHEN, CDR2 SYDVKM. After removal of 6 bases from V and 8 bases from J, the junction contained 13 bases not matched to a gene. The CDR3 loop spans 15 amino acids.

This clone was recorded once. This chain links TRBV5-5 with TRBJ1-5, with D hard to call. Germline loops: CDR1 SGHKS, CDR2 YYEKEE (reference sequence). The CDR3 totals 14 residues. V was shortened by 7 bases and J by 1 base, with 12 bases between the two germline ends. CDR3 nucleotides: TGTGCCAGCGCGGGCGGACGCAGCAATCAGCCCCAGCATTTT. It specifies CASAGGRSNQPQHF.

This clone was seen a handful of times. J is TRBJ1-6 and V is TRBV10-3; D perhaps matches TRBD1 (5 bases). Germline CDR1 ENHRY, CDR2 SYGVKD. The CDR3 is made up of 15 amino acids. V lost 0 bases and J lost 10, with 13 bases in between. The CDR3 DNA reads TGTGCCATCAGTGAGTCCGCAGGGTCCTACTCACCCCTCCACTTT. It encodes CAISESAGSYSPLHF.

This clone was counted once. This chain joins TRBV5-4 and TRBJ2-1; weak D call: TRBD2 (5 bases). Germline V gene lookup returns CDR1 SGHNT and CDR2 YYREEE (reference sequence). Trimming cost V 4 bases and J 5 bases, with 13 bases left between them. CDR3 length: 14 amino acids. The CDR3 spells CASSTRKRHNEQFF. The CDR3 region has the DNA TGTGCCAGCAGCACACGAAAGCGGCACAATGAGCAGTTCTTC.